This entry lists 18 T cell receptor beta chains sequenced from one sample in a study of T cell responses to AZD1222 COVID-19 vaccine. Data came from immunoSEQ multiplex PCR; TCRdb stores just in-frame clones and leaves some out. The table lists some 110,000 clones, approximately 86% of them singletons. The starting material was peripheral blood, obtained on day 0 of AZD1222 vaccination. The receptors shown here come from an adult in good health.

The CDR3 coding sequence is TGTGCCAGCAGCCCCCTCCCAGACACCGGGGAGCTGTTTTTT. It encodes CASSPLPDTGELFF. The chain couples TRBV3-1 (or the pseudogene TRBV3-2) to TRBJ2-2; D uncertain. The CDR3 totals 14 residues. V shed 4 bases and J shed 3 bases, with 9 bases lying between them. Germline assignment: CDR1 LGHDT and CDR2 YNNKEL (reference sequence).

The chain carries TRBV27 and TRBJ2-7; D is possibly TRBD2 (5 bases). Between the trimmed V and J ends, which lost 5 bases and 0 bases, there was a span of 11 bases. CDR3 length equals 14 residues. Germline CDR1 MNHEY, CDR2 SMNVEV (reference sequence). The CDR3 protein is CASSPSSPSYEQYF. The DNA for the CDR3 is TGTGCCAGCAGTCCGTCTAGCCCCTCCTACGAGCAGTACTTC.

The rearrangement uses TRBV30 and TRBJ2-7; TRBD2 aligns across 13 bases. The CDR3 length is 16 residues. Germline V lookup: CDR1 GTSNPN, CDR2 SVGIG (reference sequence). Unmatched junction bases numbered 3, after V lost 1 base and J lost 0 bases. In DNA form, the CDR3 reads TGTGCCTGGAGTGGACTAGCGGGGGGCCTCTCCTACGAGCAGTACTTC. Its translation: CAWSGLAGGLSYEQYF.

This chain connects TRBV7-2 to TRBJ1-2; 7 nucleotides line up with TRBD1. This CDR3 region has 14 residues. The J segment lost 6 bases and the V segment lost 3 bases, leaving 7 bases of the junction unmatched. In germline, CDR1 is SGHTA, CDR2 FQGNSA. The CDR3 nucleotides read TGTGCCAGCAGCTTGGACAGGAATGAGAATGGCTACACCTTC. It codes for CASSLDRNENGYTF.

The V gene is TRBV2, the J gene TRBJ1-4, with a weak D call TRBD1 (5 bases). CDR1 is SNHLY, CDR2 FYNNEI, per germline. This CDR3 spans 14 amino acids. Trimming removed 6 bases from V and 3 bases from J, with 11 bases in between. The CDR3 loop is CASSALTANEKLFF. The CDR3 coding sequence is TGTGCCAGCAGCGCCCTGACAGCTAATGAAAAACTGTTTTTT.

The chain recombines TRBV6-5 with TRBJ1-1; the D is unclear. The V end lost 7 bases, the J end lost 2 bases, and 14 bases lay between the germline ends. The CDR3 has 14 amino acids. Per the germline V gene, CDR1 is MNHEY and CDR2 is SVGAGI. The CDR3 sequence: CASTPNAGNTEAFF. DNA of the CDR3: TGTGCCAGCACACCAAACGCGGGTAACACTGAAGCTTTCTTT.

CDR3 nucleotide sequence: TGTGCCAGCTCACCACTTCCCGGACAGGCCTACGAGCAGTACTTC. This sequence encodes CASSPLPGQAYEQYF. The chain carries TRBV18 and TRBJ2-7, with TRBD1 matching over 7 bases. The CDR3 sequence is 15 residues long. J lost 2 bases, V lost 1 base, and 5 bases had no gene match. CDR1 and CDR2 (germline): KGHSH, LQKENI.

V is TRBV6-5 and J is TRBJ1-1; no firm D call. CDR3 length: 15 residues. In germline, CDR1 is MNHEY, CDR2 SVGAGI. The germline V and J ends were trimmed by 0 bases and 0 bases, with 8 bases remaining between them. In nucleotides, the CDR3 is TGTGCCAGCAGTTACTCGTTCATACTGAACACTGAAGCTTTCTTT. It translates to CASSYSFILNTEAFF.

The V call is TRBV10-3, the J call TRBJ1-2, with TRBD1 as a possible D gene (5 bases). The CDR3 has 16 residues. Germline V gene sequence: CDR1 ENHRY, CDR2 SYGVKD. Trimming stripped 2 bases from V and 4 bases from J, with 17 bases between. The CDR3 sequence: CAISEGAGWTGYGYTF. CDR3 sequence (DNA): TGTGCCATCAGTGAGGGAGCAGGGTGGACTGGCTATGGCTACACCTTC.

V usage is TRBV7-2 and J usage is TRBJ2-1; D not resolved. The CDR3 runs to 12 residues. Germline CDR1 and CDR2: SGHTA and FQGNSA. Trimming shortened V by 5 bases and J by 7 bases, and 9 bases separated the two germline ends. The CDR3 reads CASSPASNEQFF. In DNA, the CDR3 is TGTGCCAGCAGCCCCGCTAGTAATGAGCAGTTCTTC.

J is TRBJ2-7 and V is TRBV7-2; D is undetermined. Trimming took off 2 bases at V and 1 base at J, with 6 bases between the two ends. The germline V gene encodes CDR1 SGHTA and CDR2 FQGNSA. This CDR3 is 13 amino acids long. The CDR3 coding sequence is TGTGCCAGCAGCTTACCATCATCCTACGAGCAGTACTTC. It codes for CASSLPSSYEQYF.

For the CDR3, the DNA is TGCGCCAGCAGCCATCCGCGGACAGGGGTGGATGAAAAACTGTTTTTT. As protein: CASSHPRTGVDEKLFF. The chain has TRBV4-1 and TRBJ1-4; 9 nucleotides agree with TRBD1. Trimming removed 3 bases from V and 6 bases from J; junction bases left unmatched: 8. Per the germline V gene, CDR1 is MGHRA and CDR2 is YSYEKL. The CDR3 totals 16 residues.

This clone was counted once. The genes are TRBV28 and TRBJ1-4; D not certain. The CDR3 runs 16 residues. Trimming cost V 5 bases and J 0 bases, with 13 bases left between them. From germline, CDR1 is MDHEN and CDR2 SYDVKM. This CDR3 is CASSGKRMATNEKLFF. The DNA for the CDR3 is TGTGCCAGCAGTGGTAAGAGAATGGCAACTAATGAAAAACTGTTTTTT.

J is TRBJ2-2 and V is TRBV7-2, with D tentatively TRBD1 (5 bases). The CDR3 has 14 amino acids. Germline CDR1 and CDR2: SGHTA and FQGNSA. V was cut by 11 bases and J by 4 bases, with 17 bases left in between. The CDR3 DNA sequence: TGTGCCGACCGGCAGGGCGGAACCACCGGGGAGCTGTTTTTT. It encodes CADRQGGTTGELFF.

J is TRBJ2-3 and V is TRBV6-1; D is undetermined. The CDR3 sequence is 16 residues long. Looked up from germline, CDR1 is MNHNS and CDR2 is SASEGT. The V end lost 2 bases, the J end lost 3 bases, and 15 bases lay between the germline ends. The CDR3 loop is CASSEMWAVRTDTQYF. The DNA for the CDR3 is TGTGCCAGCAGTGAAATGTGGGCAGTCAGGACAGATACGCAGTATTTT.

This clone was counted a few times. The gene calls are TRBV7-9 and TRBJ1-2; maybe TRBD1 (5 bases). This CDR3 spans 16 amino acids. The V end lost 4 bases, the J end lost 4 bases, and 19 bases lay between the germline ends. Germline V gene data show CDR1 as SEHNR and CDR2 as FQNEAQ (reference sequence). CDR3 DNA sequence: TGTGCCAGCAGCTCATTAGGTCAGGGCGGATTCTATGGCTACACCTTC. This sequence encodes CASSSLGQGGFYGYTF.

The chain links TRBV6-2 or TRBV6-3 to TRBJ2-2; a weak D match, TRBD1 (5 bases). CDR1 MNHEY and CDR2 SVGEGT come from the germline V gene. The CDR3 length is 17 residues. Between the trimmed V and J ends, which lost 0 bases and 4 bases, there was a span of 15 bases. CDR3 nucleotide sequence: TGTGCCAGCAGTTACTCGATTGAACGTAGGGGCACCGGGGAGCTGTTTTTT. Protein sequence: CASSYSIERRGTGELFF.

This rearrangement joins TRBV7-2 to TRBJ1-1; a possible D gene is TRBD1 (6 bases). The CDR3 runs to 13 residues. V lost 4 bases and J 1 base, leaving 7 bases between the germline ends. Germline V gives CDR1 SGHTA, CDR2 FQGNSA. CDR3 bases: TGTGCCAGCAGCTCGGACAGGAACACTGAAGCTTTCTTT. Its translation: CASSSDRNTEAFF.